The text below deals with one TCR beta chain. Its matching antigen is unknown. These data are taken from a study of cytomegalovirus exposure and HLA in healthy donors. Notes on the study in general: The study dropped some indistinguishable V segments, TRBV6-2 and TRBV6-3 among them.

Nominal health characterized the donors when sampled, though unrecorded immune exposures were likely. PCR amplification relied on 60 Vbeta primers (plus 13 Jbeta primers). Produced via immunoSEQ multiplex PCR; TCRdb's table is partial and in-frame only. The sample has about 60,000 clones, roughly 86% seen once. Losses at the gene ends were 2 bases for V and 11 bases for J; bases not matched to a gene: 11. This CDR3 spans 16 amino acids. This chain joins TRBV23-1 and TRBJ1-5, with TRBD1 matching over 11 bases. TRBV23-1 is designated an ORF whose function remains uncertain. The source of this sequence is a man aged 18-30 years in good health and CMV-seronegative. Material: PBMCs. The CDR3 sequence is CASSQGTGGVNTTQHF. CDR3 sequence (DNA): TGCGCCAGCAGTCAAGGGACAGGGGGGGTAAATACGACCCAGCATTTT.